A single sample is the source of the 2 T cell receptor beta chains below, sequenced in a study of blood T cell repertoires in COVID-19. The method was immunoSEQ multiplex PCR; TCRdb's version includes in-frame clones alone and lacks a portion of them. Of a few hundred thousand clones listed, roughly 87% are singletons. The sequenced sample was peripheral blood. The source is a woman under 40 with acute or convalescent COVID-19.

The chain links TRBV9 to TRBJ2-1; 9 bases are shared with TRBD1. Germline V lookup: CDR1 SGDLS, CDR2 YYNGEE. The CDR3 length is 14 residues. The J segment lost 4 bases and the V segment lost 5 bases, leaving 4 bases of the junction unmatched. The CDR3 DNA reads TGTGCCAGCAGGGGACAGGGAAGTTACAATGAGCAGTTCTTC. The encoded protein is CASRGQGSYNEQFF.

This chain links TRBV7-3 with TRBJ2-2; D gene uncertain. The CDR3 is made up of 14 amino acids. Deletions cut 4 bases from V and 0 bases from J, with 6 bases between. Germline-derived CDR1 and CDR2 are SGHTA and FQGTGA. CDR3 nucleotides: TGTGCCAGCAGCTCCTCCGCGAACACCGGGGAGCTGTTTTTT. Protein sequence: CASSSSANTGELFF.